This is a list of T cell receptor beta chains from one sample in a study of blood T cell repertoires in COVID-19. The protocol was immunoSEQ multiplex PCR, while the TCRdb copy is restricted to in-frame clones and leaves out a portion. The data show a few hundred thousand clones, 80% seen once. Source material: peripheral blood. The receptors originated from a woman aged 70-85 years with acute or convalescent COVID-19. Both conserved end residues are part of each CDR3. Fields, in order: J gene, V gene, clone size, D gene, CDR3 protein, CDR3 DNA. D genes are given only for firm matches. Clone size is not always given. Where it is, it says once, few, many or a class for expanded clones.

TRBJ1-1	TRBV6-5	.	.	CASSPIRRHTEAFF	TGTGCCAGCAGTCCCATCCGGCGGCACACTGAAGCTTTCTTT
TRBJ2-2	TRBV19	.	.	CASTLGAGELFF	TGTGCCAGTACCCTAGGGGCCGGGGAGCTGTTTTTT
TRBJ2-5	TRBV15	few	TRBD2	CATSPLGGGAPPQYF	TGTGCCACCAGTCCCCTAGGCGGGGGGGCCCCCCCCCAGTACTTC
TRBJ1-4	TRBV5-1	.	.	CASSLQGRSNEKLFF	TGCGCCAGCAGCTTACAGGGAAGAAGTAATGAAAAACTGTTTTTT
TRBJ2-5	TRBV6-6	.	TRBD2	CASTSTQGGETQYF	TGTGCCAGCACCTCGACCCAGGGAGGGGAGACCCAGTACTTC
TRBJ2-3	TRBV5-5	.	.	CASSFTRGFGQEKTTDTQYF	TGTGCCAGCAGCTTTACCCGGGGGTTTGGACAGGAGAAAACCACAGATACGCAGTATTTT
TRBJ1-2	TRBV19	.	TRBD1	CASSMGQGASGYTF	TGTGCCAGTAGTATGGGACAGGGGGCCAGTGGCTACACCTTC
TRBJ1-1	TRBV12-5	.	TRBD1	CASGLATGTGGTEAFF	TGTGCTAGTGGTTTGGCCACCGGGACAGGGGGCACTGAAGCTTTCTTT
TRBJ2-7	TRBV5-1	.	TRBD2	CASSLIAGHYEQYF	TGCGCCAGCAGCCTCATAGCGGGTCACTACGAGCAGTACTTC
TRBJ2-1	TRBV7-8	once	TRBD2	CASSLLGVAGGNNEQFF	TGTGCCAGCAGCTTATTGGGGGTAGCGGGGGGAAACAATGAGCAGTTCTTC
TRBJ1-1	TRBV18	.	.	CASSPRPGANTEAFF	TGTGCCAGCTCACCTCGACCAGGCGCGAACACTGAAGCTTTCTTT
TRBJ1-1	TRBV14	.	.	CASSAQGNTEAFF	TGTGCCAGCAGCGCACAGGGAAACACTGAAGCTTTCTTT
TRBJ2-1	TRBV7-9	.	TRBD2	CASSSRGGSFEQFF	TGTGCCAGCAGCTCTAGGGGAGGGTCGTTTGAGCAGTTCTTC
TRBJ2-3	TRBV19	.	TRBD2	CASCLAGGQNTQYF	TGTGCCAGCTGTCTAGCGGGGGGGCAGAATACGCAGTATTTT
TRBJ2-3	TRBV7-9	.	.	CASSSWGDSTDTQYF	TGTGCCAGCAGCTCCTGGGGCGACAGCACAGATACGCAGTATTTT
TRBJ2-3	TRBV5-1	.	TRBD2	CASSPSGIADTQYF	TGCGCCAGCAGCCCCAGCGGGATTGCAGATACGCAGTATTTT
TRBJ1-2	TRBV28	.	.	CASSLQRYGYTF	TGTGCCAGCAGTCTCCAGCGTTATGGCTACACCTTC
TRBJ2-1	TRBV9	.	.	CASSVTLGAEQFF	TGTGCCAGCAGCGTCACTTTGGGCGCTGAGCAGTTCTTC
TRBJ2-3	TRBV30	.	.	CAWRSSGDTQYF	TGTGCCTGGAGGAGCTCTGGAGATACGCAGTATTTT
TRBJ1-2	TRBV5-8	.	.	CASSLQLPQGDYGYTF	TGTGCCAGCAGCTTACAATTGCCACAGGGTGACTATGGCTACACCTTC
TRBJ2-1	TRBV9	.	TRBD2	CASSVGSLAGSYNEQFF	TGTGCCAGCAGCGTAGGATCCCTAGCGGGGAGCTACAATGAGCAGTTCTTC
TRBJ2-7	TRBV19	.	.	CASSIPETGEQYF	TGTGCCAGTAGTATCCCGGAAACGGGGGAGCAGTACTTC
TRBJ2-5	TRBV12-5	.	TRBD2	CASGLGTREETQYF	TGTGCTAGTGGTTTGGGGACTAGGGAAGAGACCCAGTACTTC
TRBJ2-3	TRBV9	.	.	CASSVAERTDTQYF	TGTGCCAGCAGCGTAGCTGAGCGCACAGATACGCAGTATTTT
TRBJ2-6	TRBV7-3	.	.	CASSENLGANVLTF	TGTGCCAGCAGCGAAAATCTAGGGGCCAACGTCCTGACTTTC
TRBJ2-1	TRBV3-1/TRBV3-2	few	TRBD2	CASSRGLAGGSSYNEQFF	TGTGCCAGCAGCCGGGGACTAGCGGGGGGGAGCTCCTACAATGAGCAGTTCTTC
TRBJ1-1	TRBV4-1	.	.	CASSHGQGPITEAFF	TGCGCCAGCAGCCACGGGCAGGGGCCTATCACAGAAGCTTTCTTT
TRBJ2-4	TRBV12-3/TRBV12-4	once	.	CASSLGARGIQYF	TGTGCCAGCAGTTTAGGGGCCCGGGGCATTCAGTACTTC
TRBJ2-2	TRBV7-2	.	.	CASSLDRPNTGELFF	TGTGCCAGCAGCTTAGACAGGCCGAACACCGGGGAGCTGTTTTTT
TRBJ2-5	TRBV3-1/TRBV3-2	.	.	CASSRGGPLQETQYF	TGTGCCAGCAGCCGGGGGGGGCCGTTACAAGAGACCCAGTACTTC
TRBJ2-1	TRBV9	.	TRBD2	CASSQRGGSYNEQFF	TGTGCCAGCAGTCAGCGGGGGGGCTCCTACAATGAGCAGTTCTTC
TRBJ1-2	TRBV28	once	TRBD1	CASRDARQGNYGYTF	TGTGCCAGCAGGGACGCGAGACAGGGGAACTATGGCTACACCTTC
TRBJ1-2	TRBV5-4	.	.	CASSSAGGYDGYTF	TGTGCCAGCAGCTCCGCTGGGGGGTACGATGGCTACACCTTC
TRBJ2-2	TRBV5-1	.	TRBD2	CASSYTSGGNTGELFF	TGCGCCAGCAGCTATACTAGCGGGGGGAACACCGGGGAGCTGTTTTTT
TRBJ1-1	TRBV9	.	.	CASKPAGYTEAFF	TGTGCCAGCAAACCCGCAGGGTACACTGAAGCTTTCTTT
TRBJ1-1	TRBV4-1	.	.	CASSQGRTVGIATEAFF	TGCGCCAGCAGCCAAGGGCGAACAGTTGGGATAGCGACTGAAGCTTTCTTT
TRBJ2-1	TRBV5-1	.	TRBD2	CASSLYSGGNEQFF	TGCGCCAGCAGCTTGTATAGCGGGGGCAATGAGCAGTTCTTC
TRBJ1-2	TRBV6-1	.	.	CASSDRRGGYGYTF	TGTGCCAGCAGTGACAGGAGGGGCGGCTATGGCTACACCTTC
TRBJ2-5	TRBV30	few	.	CAWNFGQGRQETQYF	TGTGCCTGGAACTTCGGCCAGGGGAGACAAGAGACCCAGTACTTC
TRBJ2-3	TRBV5-1	.	TRBD1	CASSSVTGGGTDTQYF	TGCGCCAGCAGCTCAGTGACAGGGGGAGGCACAGATACGCAGTATTTT
TRBJ1-2	TRBV7-2	.	.	CASSAGQSLYGYTF	TGTGCCAGCAGCGCAGGACAGAGCCTATATGGCTACACCTTC
TRBJ1-5	TRBV7-2	.	TRBD1	CASSLAGQGNQPQHF	TGTGCCAGCAGCCTCGCGGGACAGGGAAATCAGCCCCAGCATTTT
TRBJ2-7	TRBV5-1	few	.	CASSPDIPDYEQYF	TGCGCCAGCAGCCCGGACATTCCGGACTACGAGCAGTACTTC
TRBJ2-1	TRBV6-5	.	.	CASSYREGGGEQFF	TGTGCCAGCAGTTACCGAGAGGGGGGAGGGGAGCAGTTCTTC
TRBJ2-5	TRBV24-1	.	TRBD1	CATRDRGGTQYF	TGTGCCACCAGGGACAGGGGGGGGACCCAGTACTTC
TRBJ2-1	TRBV24-1	.	TRBD2	CATSETGGSSYNEQFF	TGTGCCACCAGTGAGACGGGGGGGAGCTCCTACAATGAGCAGTTCTTC
TRBJ2-1	TRBV28	.	TRBD2	CASRGSGEAANEQFF	TGTGCCAGCAGAGGGAGCGGGGAAGCTGCCAATGAGCAGTTCTTC
TRBJ1-1	TRBV6-5	.	TRBD1	CASFNGQGATFF	TGTGCCAGCTTTAACGGACAGGGGGCGACTTTCTTT
TRBJ2-4	TRBV19	.	.	CASSLDSTLAKNIQYF	TGTGCCAGTAGTCTTGACAGTACTCTAGCCAAAAACATTCAGTACTTC
TRBJ2-6	TRBV9	once	TRBD2	CASSVTSGGPGANVLTF	TGTGCCAGCAGCGTAACTAGCGGGGGGCCCGGGGCCAACGTCCTGACTTTT
TRBJ1-1	TRBV9	.	TRBD1	CASSVGRGRTEAFF	TGTGCCAGCAGCGTCGGTAGGGGGCGGACTGAAGCTTTCTTT
TRBJ2-3	TRBV5-5	.	TRBD1	CASSPGQGAGDTQYF	TGTGCCAGCAGCCCGGGACAGGGGGCAGGGGATACGCAGTATTTT
TRBJ1-4	TRBV19	few	.	CASSFRVRANEKLFF	TGTGCCAGTAGCTTCAGGGTTCGAGCAAATGAAAAACTGTTTTTT
TRBJ2-3	TRBV3-1/TRBV3-2	.	TRBD2	CASSYLADADTQYF	TGTGCCAGCAGCTACCTAGCGGACGCAGATACGCAGTATTTT
TRBJ2-1	TRBV7-8	.	TRBD1	CASSPQRDRISNEQFF	TGTGCCAGCAGCCCTCAAAGGGACAGGATCTCTAATGAGCAGTTCTTC
TRBJ2-2	TRBV6-4	few	TRBD1	CASSSDRTTGELFF	TGTGCCAGCAGTTCGGACAGGACTACCGGGGAGCTGTTTTTT
TRBJ1-3	TRBV7-2	once	.	CASSPNSLYNTIYF	TGTGCCAGCAGCCCCAACTCCCTCTACAACACCATATATTTT
TRBJ2-7	TRBV11-2	.	TRBD2	CASSLEPSGGEQYF	TGTGCCAGCAGCTTAGAACCTAGCGGGGGAGAGCAGTACTTC
TRBJ1-2	TRBV6-1	once	.	CASSAADSSNYGYTF	TGTGCCAGCAGTGCAGCCGACAGTTCTAACTATGGCTACACCTTC
TRBJ2-7	TRBV7-2	.	.	CASSPGALYPIWDEQYF	TGTGCCAGCAGCCCGGGTGCTCTCTATCCAATTTGGGACGAGCAGTACTTC